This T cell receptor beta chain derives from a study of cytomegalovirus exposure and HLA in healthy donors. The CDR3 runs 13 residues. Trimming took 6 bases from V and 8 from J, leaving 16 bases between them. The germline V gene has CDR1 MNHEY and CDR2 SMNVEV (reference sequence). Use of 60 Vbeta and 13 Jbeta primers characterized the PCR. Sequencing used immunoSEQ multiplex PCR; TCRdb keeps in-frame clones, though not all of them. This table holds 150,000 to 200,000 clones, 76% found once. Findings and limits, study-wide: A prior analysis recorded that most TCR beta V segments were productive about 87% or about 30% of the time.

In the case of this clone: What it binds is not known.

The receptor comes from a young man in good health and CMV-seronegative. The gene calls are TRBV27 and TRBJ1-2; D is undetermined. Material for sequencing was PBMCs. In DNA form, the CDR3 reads TGTGCCAGCAGATCACAGCCCTTCTGGGGCTACACCTTC. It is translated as CASRSQPFWGYTF.